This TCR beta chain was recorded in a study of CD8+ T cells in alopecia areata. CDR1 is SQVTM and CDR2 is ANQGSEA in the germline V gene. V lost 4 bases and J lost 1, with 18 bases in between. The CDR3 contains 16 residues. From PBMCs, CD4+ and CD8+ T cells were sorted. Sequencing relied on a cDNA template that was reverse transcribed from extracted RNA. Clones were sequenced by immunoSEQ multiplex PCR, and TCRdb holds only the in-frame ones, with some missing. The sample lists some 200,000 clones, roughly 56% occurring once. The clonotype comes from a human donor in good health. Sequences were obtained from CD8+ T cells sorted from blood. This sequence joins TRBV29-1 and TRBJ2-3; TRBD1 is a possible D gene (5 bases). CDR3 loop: CSVAPFRTGRTDTQYF. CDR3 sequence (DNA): TGCAGCGTTGCACCCTTTCGTACAGGACGCACAGATACGCAGTATTTT.